This T cell receptor beta chain was profiled in a study of blood T cells in healthy people across ages (dated by TCRdb to between 2014 and 2017). The study in broad terms: In model experiments, template switching captured roughly one uniquely barcoded TCR beta cDNA molecule for every two T cells. The study measured age-related changes in TCR beta repertoire diversity using deep sequencing normalized with unique cDNA molecular identifiers. The donors were divided into four age groups: young (average approximately 17 years), middle-aged (approximately 41), aged (around 67) and long-lived (nearly 85). Using the same blood draw, the study looked at two additional independent replicas of 1 million unique cDNA reads for two donors, one aged 18 to 29 and the other aged 80 or older.

In this sample, this clonotype turned up once. Its antigen is unknown. Base qualities are not at hand, and no much larger clone is one base apart. Systemically healthy Caucasian individuals from Russia, some 36 in total and aged about 6 to 100 years, were included as donors. Each donor gave around 9.5 milliliters of peripheral blood, collected into EDTA-treated Vacutainer tubes. PBMCs were isolated by Ficoll-Paque density-gradient centrifugation, with at least 6.5 million obtained per sample. Total RNA was extracted from PBMCs with Trizol reagent, with at least 5.5 micrograms obtained per sample. For every donor, an aliquot of PBMCs went through flow cytometry to measure the percentages of naive CD45RAhigh/CD27high T cells. Libraries were prepared through 5' RACE. For sequencing, an Illumina HiSeq 2500 was employed. A second PCR of about 7 to 12 cycles was run with a J-beta primer mix and a sample-barcoded 5' primer. Each TCR beta cDNA molecule received a unique molecular identifier from a template-switch 5' adaptor carrying 12 random nucleotides. Each sample yielded at least 2.5 million CDR3-containing paired-end reads. First-strand cDNA was synthesized from all RNA with the Mint cDNA synthesis kit, primed by a TRBC-specific oligonucleotide. Following uracil-DNA glycosylase treatment, all cDNA underwent a first 18-cycle PCR with the universal primers M1SS and BC2_uni_R. Per the source publication's procedure: Normalization of each sample was performed by random selection of 1 million high-quality reads, each carrying a distinct molecular identifier. Reads with shared molecular identifiers were discarded instead of being binned into consensus sequences. MiTCR, run with a Q25 quality threshold and the strictest error-elimination algorithm, handled CDR3 identification, clonotype clustering and error correction. A nonparametric unseen species model using Euler transformation provided a lower-bound estimate of total TCR beta diversity. TCRdb took the public reads, trimmed them with fastp at Q25, ran MiXCR for clone calling and kept in-frame beta chains. Rows matching on CDR3 protein sequence are summarized as one entry with the most common DNA and genes. For this entry, the V and J calls and clone size follow TCRdb and not the study's own pipeline. This sample has about 800,000 distinct CDR3 sequences in its table, and 20% to 30% of those were observed once. 3% to 4% of the sample goes to the ten largest clones.

Study-wide findings and limitations: Because profiling used bulk unsorted PBMCs, naive and antigen-experienced compartments could not be compared conclusively. Compared with the aged group, the long-lived group had more naive CD4+ T cells, fewer expanded clones and increased TCR diversity, suggesting age selection. As age increased, observed TCR beta diversity per million T cells dropped in a roughly linear way, and a significant reduction was already evident by age 40. Estimates of total diversity from one million sequenced T cells were regarded as lower bounds and underestimates. Because donor CMV infection status was unknown, age-related changes in expanded clonotypes were potentially confounded. The percentage of naive T cells measured by flow cytometry correlated strongly with observed TCR beta diversity.

The same sample was also used in a study of T cells of mothers and their children. Reported in the second study: The donors were nine systemically healthy Caucasian individuals, made up of three mothers and their six children. cDNA synthesis consumed the entire amount of extracted RNA, loaded at around 1.4 ug RNA in each 15 ul reaction. In the second PCR, sample barcodes and 2-4 random nucleotides were introduced via the M1S primer. Each mother yielded over 9.5 million TCR beta CDR3 reads and each child a few million reads. TCR recombination output is similarly shaped by thymic selection in related and unrelated pairs, with a minor effect exerted by inherited differences. Related mother-child pairs always showed normalized repertoire overlap that was slightly higher than in unrelated mother-child pairs, though the difference was never significant. Persistent microchimeric T cell clones were not detected, at a sensitivity of roughly 100 clones per million clonotypes. In the study, deep NGS was used to compare the TCR beta repertoires of mothers and children, and features distinguishing related mother-child pairs from unrelated individuals were sought. On average, the children were about 12 +/- 4 years old, while the mothers were approximately 41 +/- 4 years old. Libraries were sequenced on Illumina HiSeq 2000 with 100+100 nt paired-end reads after adapter ligation with NEBNext reagents. To avoid cross-contamination, the mother libraries and the child libraries were prepared a month apart and sequenced in separate runs. For each donor, somewhere between roughly 500,000 and 2,300,000 distinct TCR beta clonotypes were identified. Naive TCR beta clonotypes were estimated from low-frequency clonotypes matched to each donor's FACS-determined naive share, without sorting.

Sequencing input: blood. This clonotype originated in a boy aged 5-17 years in good health.

In nucleotide form, the sequence is TGTGCCAGCAGTTACGGGACTAGCGGGTTCCAGCAGTTCTTC. This codes for CASSYGTSGFQQFF. The receptor chain draws on TRBV6-2 or TRBV6-3 and TRBJ2-1; TRBD2 fits 12 bases in the junction. The germline V gene specifies MNHEY as CDR1 and SVGEGT as CDR2. The CDR3, from cysteine to phenylalanine, totals 14 residues. Just the 42-base CDR3 DNA is kept, in frame starting at base 1. V and J are trimmed by 2 bases and 11 bases, and the gene matches miss 4 bases of the junction.